Listed below are T cell receptor beta chains from one sample, sequenced in a study of tumor-infiltrating lymphocytes in primary liver carcinoma. TCRdb called the multiplex PCR reads again in MiXCR, with one record for every CDR3 protein. Seen here are 180,000 or so distinct CDR3 sequences, around 60% observed once, and the top ten hold around 74%. Material for sequencing was peripheral blood. Receptor source: a man aged 40-50 years with primary liver carcinoma and hepatitis B virus infection. CDR3s include the opening cysteine and the closing phenylalanine or tryptophan. Each record gives: D gene, V gene, J gene, clone size, CDR3 DNA, CDR3 protein. A D gene is named only where the DNA matches it firmly. Clone size is not always given. Where it is, it says once, few, many or a class for expanded clones.

D gene: TRBD2; V gene: TRBV4-1; J gene: TRBJ2-1; clone size: NA; CDR3 DNA: TGTGCCAGCAGCCAATACTCCTCTAGCGGGAGCTCAAACAATGAGCAGTTCTTC; CDR3 protein: CASSQYSSSGSSNNEQFF
D gene: NA; V gene: TRBV4-2; J gene: TRBJ1-1; clone size: NA; CDR3 DNA: TGTGCCAGCAAGAGGGACGGTATGAGCACTGAAGCTTTCTTT; CDR3 protein: CASKRDGMSTEAFF
D gene: NA; V gene: TRBV11-2; J gene: TRBJ1-1; clone size: NA; CDR3 DNA: TGCGCCAGCAGCACCCATCCCGGGTACACTGAAGCTTCCTTT; CDR3 protein: CASSTHPGYTEASF
D gene: NA; V gene: TRBV4-2; J gene: TRBJ2-5; clone size: NA; CDR3 DNA: TGTGCCAGCAGCCAAGTTGTCAGCGTGGAGACCCGGAACTTC; CDR3 protein: CASSQVVSVETRNF
D gene: NA; V gene: TRBV10-3; J gene: TRBJ2-5; clone size: NA; CDR3 DNA: TGTGCCATCAGTGAGTCGAGACAGCAAGAGACCCAGTACTTC; CDR3 protein: CAISESRQQETQYF
D gene: NA; V gene: TRBV11-2; J gene: TRBJ2-4; clone size: NA; CDR3 DNA: TGTGCCAGCAGAGCCGGGACACTCAAAAACATTCAGTACTTC; CDR3 protein: CASRAGTLKNIQYF
D gene: NA; V gene: TRBV4-1; J gene: TRBJ1-5; clone size: NA; CDR3 DNA: TGCGCCAGCAACCAAGATCGGGTGATACAGCCCCATCATTTT; CDR3 protein: CASNQDRVIQPHHF
D gene: NA; V gene: TRBV4-1; J gene: TRBJ2-2; clone size: NA; CDR3 DNA: TGCGCCAGCCGAGGGATGAACACCGGGGAGCTGTTTTTT; CDR3 protein: CASRGMNTGELFF
D gene: TRBD2; V gene: TRBV28; J gene: TRBJ2-5; clone size: NA; CDR3 DNA: TGTGCCAGCAGTCCTGGACTAGCGGGAGGAGAGACCCAGTACTTC; CDR3 protein: CASSPGLAGGETQYF
D gene: TRBD1; V gene: TRBV6-5; J gene: TRBJ1-6; clone size: few; CDR3 DNA: TGTGCCAGCAGTTACGAGCCGGGACAGGGGACTAATTCACCCCTCCACTTT; CDR3 protein: CASSYEPGQGTNSPLHF
D gene: TRBD1; V gene: TRBV6-1; J gene: TRBJ2-7; clone size: NA; CDR3 DNA: TGTGCCAGCGAGGGGGACAGGTTTGACTACGAGCAGTACTTC; CDR3 protein: CASEGDRFDYEQYF